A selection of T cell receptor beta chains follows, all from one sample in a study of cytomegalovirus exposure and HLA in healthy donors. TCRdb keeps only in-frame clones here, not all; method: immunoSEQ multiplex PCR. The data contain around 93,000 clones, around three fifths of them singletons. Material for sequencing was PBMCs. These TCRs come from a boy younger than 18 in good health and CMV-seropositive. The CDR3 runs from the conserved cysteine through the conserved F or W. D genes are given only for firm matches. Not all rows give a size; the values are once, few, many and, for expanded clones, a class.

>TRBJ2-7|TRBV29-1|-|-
CSVAGATYEQYF
TGCAGCGTGGCAGGGGCAACCTACGAGCAGTACTTC
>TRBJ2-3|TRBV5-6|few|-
CASSSQVGGTDTQYF
TGTGCCAGCAGCTCCCAGGTAGGGGGCACAGATACGCAGTATTTT
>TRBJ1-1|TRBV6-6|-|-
CASSQIWGRTEAFF
TGTGCCAGCAGTCAGATTTGGGGGCGGACTGAAGCTTTCTTT
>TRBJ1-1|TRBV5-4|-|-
CASSPMLTGPNTEAFF
TGTGCCAGCAGCCCGATGTTGACAGGACCTAACACTGAAGCTTTCTTT
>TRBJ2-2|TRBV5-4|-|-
CASSLSYSRELFF
TGTGCCAGCAGCTTATCCTATAGCCGGGAGCTGTTTTTT
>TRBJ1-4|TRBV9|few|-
CASGAGWNEKLFF
TGTGCCAGCGGGGCAGGGTGGAATGAAAAACTGTTTTTT
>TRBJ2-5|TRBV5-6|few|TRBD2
CASSRGPPAGALETQYF
TGTGCCAGCAGCCGGGGTCCCCCTGCGGGAGCATTGGAGACCCAGTACTTC
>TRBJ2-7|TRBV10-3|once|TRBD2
CAISEGREGEQYF
TGTGCCATCAGTGAGGGCAGGGAGGGCGAGCAGTACTTC
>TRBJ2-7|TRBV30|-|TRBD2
CAWRKPGLAGGRQYF
TGTGCCTGGAGAAAACCGGGACTAGCGGGAGGACGGCAGTACTTC
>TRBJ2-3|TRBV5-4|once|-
CASSRDNTDTQYF
TGTGCCAGCAGCCGGGACAACACAGATACGCAGTATTTT
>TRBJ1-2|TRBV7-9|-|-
CASSLGPGYTF
TGTGCCAGCAGCTTAGGGCCTGGCTACACCTTC
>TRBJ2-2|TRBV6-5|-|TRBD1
CASSRTGRTGELFF
TGTGCCAGCAGTAGGACAGGGCGCACCGGGGAGCTGTTTTTT
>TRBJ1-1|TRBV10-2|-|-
CASSDVFEVMNTEAFF
TGCGCCAGCAGTGACGTTTTCGAGGTTATGAACACTGAAGCTTTCTTT
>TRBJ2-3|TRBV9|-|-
CASSLAASTDTQYF
TGTGCCAGCAGTTTAGCGGCCAGCACAGATACGCAGTATTTT
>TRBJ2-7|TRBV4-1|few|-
CASSQRMGPPYEQYF
TGCGCCAGCAGCCAAAGGATGGGGCCCCCCTACGAGCAGTACTTC
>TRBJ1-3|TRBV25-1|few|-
CASSEPQGPGNTIYF
TGTGCCAGCAGTGAACCACAGGGACCTGGAAACACCATATATTTT
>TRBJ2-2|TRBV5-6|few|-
CASSFVGQNTGELFF
TGTGCCAGCAGCTTTGTGGGACAGAACACCGGGGAGCTGTTTTTT
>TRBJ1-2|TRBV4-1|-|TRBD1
CASSYRGSDYGYTF
TGCGCCAGCAGCTACAGGGGCTCCGACTATGGCTACACCTTC
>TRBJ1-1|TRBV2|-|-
CASRANRDTEAFF
TGTGCCAGCAGGGCCAACAGGGACACTGAAGCTTTCTTT
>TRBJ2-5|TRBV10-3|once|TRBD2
CAISDPLAGGPETQYF
TGTGCCATCAGCGACCCTCTAGCGGGGGGGCCAGAGACCCAGTACTTC
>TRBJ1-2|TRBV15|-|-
CATSTDTYGYTF
TGTGCCACCAGCACGGACACTTATGGCTACACCTTC
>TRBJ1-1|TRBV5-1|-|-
CASSLKGVTEAFF
TGCGCCAGCAGCTTGAAAGGGGTGACTGAAGCTTTCTTT
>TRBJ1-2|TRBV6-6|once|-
CASETTGINYGYTF
TGTGCCAGCGAGACAACAGGGATTAACTATGGCTACACCTTC
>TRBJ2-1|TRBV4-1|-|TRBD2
CASSQDSRTSGLPRNEQFF
TGCGCCAGCAGCCAAGATAGCCGGACTAGCGGTCTCCCGAGGAATGAGCAGTTCTTC